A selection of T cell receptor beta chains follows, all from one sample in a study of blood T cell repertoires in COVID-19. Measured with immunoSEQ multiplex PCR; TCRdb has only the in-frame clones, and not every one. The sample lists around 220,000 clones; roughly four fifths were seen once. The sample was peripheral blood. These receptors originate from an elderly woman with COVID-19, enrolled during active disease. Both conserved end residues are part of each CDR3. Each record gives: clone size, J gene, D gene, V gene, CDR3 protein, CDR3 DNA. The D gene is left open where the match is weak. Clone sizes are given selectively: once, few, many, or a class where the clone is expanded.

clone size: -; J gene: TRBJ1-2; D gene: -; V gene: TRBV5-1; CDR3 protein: CASSLDRLPLFGYTF; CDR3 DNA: TGCGCCAGCAGCTTGGACAGGCTTCCGCTATTCGGCTACACCTTC
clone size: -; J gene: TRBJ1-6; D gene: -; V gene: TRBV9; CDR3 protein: CASSARGANSPLHF; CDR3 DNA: TGTGCCAGCAGCGCCAGGGGAGCGAATTCACCCCTCCACTTT
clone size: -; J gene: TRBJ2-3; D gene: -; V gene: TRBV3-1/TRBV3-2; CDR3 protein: CASSPGEAESTDTQYF; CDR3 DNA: TGTGCCAGCAGCCCAGGGGAAGCGGAAAGCACAGATACGCAGTATTTT
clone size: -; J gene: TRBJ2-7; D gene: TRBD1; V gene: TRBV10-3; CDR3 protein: CAISGGTGSYEQYF; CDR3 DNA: TGTGCCATCAGTGGTGGGACAGGGTCCTACGAGCAGTACTTC
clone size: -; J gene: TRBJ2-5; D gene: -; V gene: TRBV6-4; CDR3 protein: CASRLAFLRYF; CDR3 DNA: TGTGCCAGCAGACTAGCATTCCTACGGTACTTC
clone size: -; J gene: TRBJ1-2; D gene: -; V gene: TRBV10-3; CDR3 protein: CAISDNSGRDGYTF; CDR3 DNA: TGTGCCATCAGTGACAACTCAGGGCGTGATGGCTACACCTTC
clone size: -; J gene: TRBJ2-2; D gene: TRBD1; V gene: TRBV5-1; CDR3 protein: CASSWGDRGYTGELFF; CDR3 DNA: TGCGCCAGCAGCTGGGGGGACAGGGGATACACCGGGGAGCTGTTTTTT
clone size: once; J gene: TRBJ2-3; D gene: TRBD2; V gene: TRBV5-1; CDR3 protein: CASSRTSGTDTQYF; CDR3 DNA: TGCGCCAGCAGCCGGACTAGCGGCACAGATACGCAGTATTTT
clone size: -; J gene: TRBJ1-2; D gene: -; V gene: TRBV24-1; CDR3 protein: CATSDLSLNGYTF; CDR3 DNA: TGTGCCACCAGTGATCTATCACTCAACGGCTACACCTTC
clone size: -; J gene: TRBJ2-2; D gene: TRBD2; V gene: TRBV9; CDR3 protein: CASSVEASGRTGELFF; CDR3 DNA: TGTGCCAGCAGCGTAGAGGCTAGCGGGAGGACCGGGGAGCTGTTTTTT
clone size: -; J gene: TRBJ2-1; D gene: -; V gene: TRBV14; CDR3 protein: CASSPQFGSANDNEQFF; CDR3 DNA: TGTGCCAGCAGCCCCCAGTTTGGGAGCGCGAATGACAATGAGCAGTTCTTC
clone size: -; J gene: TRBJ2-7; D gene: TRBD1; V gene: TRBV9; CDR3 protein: CASSSTGDTYEQYF; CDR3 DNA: TGTGCCAGCAGCTCGACAGGGGACACCTACGAGCAGTACTTC
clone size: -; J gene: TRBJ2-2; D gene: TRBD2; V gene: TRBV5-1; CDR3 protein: CASSLVTSGSGELFF; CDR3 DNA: TGCGCCAGCAGCTTAGTCACTAGCGGGAGCGGGGAGCTGTTTTTT
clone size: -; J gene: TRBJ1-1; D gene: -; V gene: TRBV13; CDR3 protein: CASGAGDVNTEAFF; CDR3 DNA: TGTGCCAGCGGAGCAGGGGATGTGAACACTGAAGCTTTCTTT
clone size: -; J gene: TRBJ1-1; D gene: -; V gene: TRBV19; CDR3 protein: CASSFRDAKGGEAFF; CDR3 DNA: TGTGCCAGTAGTTTCCGGGACGCAAAAGGGGGTGAAGCTTTCTTT
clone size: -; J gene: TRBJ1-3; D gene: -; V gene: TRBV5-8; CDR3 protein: CASSPGDFFSGNTIYF; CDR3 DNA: TGTGCCAGCAGCCCCGGGGATTTTTTCTCTGGAAACACCATATATTTT
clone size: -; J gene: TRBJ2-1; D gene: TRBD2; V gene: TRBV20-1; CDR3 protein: CSAREPGLGLF; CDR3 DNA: TGCAGTGCTAGGGAACCGGGACTAGGCCTCTTC
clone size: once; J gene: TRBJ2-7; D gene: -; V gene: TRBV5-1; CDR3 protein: CASSLKTSEIYEQYF; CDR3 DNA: TGCGCCAGCAGCTTGAAGACTAGTGAAATTTACGAGCAGTACTTC
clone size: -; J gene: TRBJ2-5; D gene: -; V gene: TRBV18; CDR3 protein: CASSPAGIQETQYF; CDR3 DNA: TGTGCCAGCTCACCCGCAGGGATCCAAGAGACCCAGTACTTC
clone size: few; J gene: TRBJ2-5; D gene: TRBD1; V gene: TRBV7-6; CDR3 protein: CASSLPGTGLFETQYF; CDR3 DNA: TGTGCCAGCAGCTTACCCGGGACAGGGTTGTTTGAGACCCAGTACTTC
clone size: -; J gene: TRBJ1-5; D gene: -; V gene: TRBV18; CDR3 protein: CASSPSGVSNQPQHF; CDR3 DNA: TGTGCCAGCTCACCGTCGGGGGTATCAAATCAGCCCCAGCATTTT
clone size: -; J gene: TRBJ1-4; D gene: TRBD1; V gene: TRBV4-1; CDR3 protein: CASSQDRQGALFF; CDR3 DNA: TGCGCCAGCAGCCAAGATCGACAGGGAGCACTGTTTTTT
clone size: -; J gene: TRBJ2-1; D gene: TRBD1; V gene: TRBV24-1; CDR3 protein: CATSDLERDRVDEQFF; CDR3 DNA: TGTGCCACCAGTGATTTGGAGCGGGACAGGGTGGATGAGCAGTTCTTC
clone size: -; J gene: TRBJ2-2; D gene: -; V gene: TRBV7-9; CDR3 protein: CASSLTRDTGELFF; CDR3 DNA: TGTGCCAGCAGCTTAACGCGGGACACCGGGGAGCTGTTTTTT
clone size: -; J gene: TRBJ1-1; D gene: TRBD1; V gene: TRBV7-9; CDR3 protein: CASSLGGQVEAFF; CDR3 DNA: TGTGCCAGCAGCTTAGGTGGACAGGTTGAAGCTTTCTTT
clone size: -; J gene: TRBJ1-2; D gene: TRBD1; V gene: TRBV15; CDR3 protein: CATSHRGTGNYGYTF; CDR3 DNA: TGTGCCACCAGTCATCGCGGGACAGGCAACTATGGCTACACCTTC